The sequence of this T cell receptor beta chain was determined in a study of identical twins. Points from the study as a whole: One should note that invariant MAIT and iNKT cells could partly confound zero-insertion analyses. A lower insertion count was a feature of abundant cord blood beta clonotypes, with no such feature in memory repertoires.

In the case of this clonotype: The antigen is not known.

Everyone who gave samples was a healthy Caucasian. From the 5' RACE reads, TCRdb called clonotypes with MiXCR, one entry per CDR3 protein. Here the sample spans 650,000 to 750,000 distinct CDR3 sequences, 21% being singletons. V lost 3 bases to trimming and J lost 2 bases; unmatched junction nucleotides: 9. The V gene's germline CDR1 is SGHRS and CDR2 YFSETQ. The CDR3 consists of 16 residues. These records were also assigned to another study, of T cells expressing NK-cell markers. In that study: Dominant NKG2C+ clonotypes accounted for about 1.0-8% of CD8+ T cells in about six donors.

This sequence joins TRBV5-1 and TRBJ1-1, with TRBD1 matching over 8 bases. Source material: PBMCs. This receptor was taken from a woman aged 18-29 years in good health. The CDR3 loop reads CASSSPGGSFNTEAFF. The CDR3 coding sequence is TGCGCCAGCAGCTCCCCAGGGGGCAGCTTTAACACTGAAGCTTTCTTT. The complete variable domain, with remaining parts taken from reference TRBV5-1 and TRBJ1-1, reads KAGVTQTPRYLIKTRGQQVTLSCSPISGHRSVSWYQQTPGQGLQFLFEYFSETQRNKGNFPGRFSGRQFSNSRSEMNVSTLELGDSALYLCASSSPGGSFNTEAFFGQGTRLTVV.